This TCR beta chain was captured in a study of shared clonotypes between healthy human individuals. This CDR3 comprises 15 residues. Unmatched junction bases numbered 12, after V lost 2 bases and J lost 6 bases. Germline CDR1 reads SQVTM; CDR2 reads ANQGSEA. The assay was immunoSEQ multiplex PCR, and TCRdb's table has in-frame clones only and misses some. The sample contains about 2.1 million clones, 80% to 95% of which appear only once. CD8 cells regarded as naive lacked CD45RO, were positively chosen for CCR7, and omitted terminally differentiated effector memory CD45RA+ cells. This rearrangement joins TRBV29-1 to TRBJ1-2; 7 bases line up with TRBD1. The specimen was naive CD8+ T cells from PBMCs. This clonotype was sampled from a man in his late teens or twenties in good health. Some clones in this sample may be carry-over from other donors' samples. The CDR3 region has the DNA TGCAGCGTTGAACAGACAGGGTTCTCCCTTAATGGCTACACCTTC. This sequence encodes CSVEQTGFSLNGYTF.